This TCR beta chain stems from a study of shared clonotypes between healthy human individuals (TCRdb year 2020). In terms of the full investigation: The cohort included a few men and two women between 18 and 49 years of age. The study deeply sequenced blood TCR repertoires of roughly five healthy adults to estimate repertoire size and the extent of clonotype sharing between individuals. Libraries were prepared and TCR repertoires were sequenced by different laboratories using diverse techniques, in order to increase sequencing depth and limit assay-specific biases. For each donor, CD4 naive and CD4 memory were each given three plates, CD8 naive was given two plates, and CD8 memory was given one plate. Per donor, leukapheresis produced somewhere between about 0.9 and 9.5 billion PBMCs. Findings and caveats that apply to the study as a whole: Rarefaction of sorted-subset datasets indicated incomplete sequencing despite the large sequencing depth. Across a few donors, roughly 5.1% of naive CD4, over 3% of naive CD8, about 2% of memory CD4, and 0.4% to 0.45% of memory CD8 clonotypes were shared. Estimated clonotype richness was generally larger for naive than for memory subsets. Based on pairwise subsampling, the degree of clonotype sharing among donors was expected to be affected by sequencing depth. Higher generation probabilities were observed for clonotypes shared by all four sorted-subset donors than for non-shared clonotypes. Sampling was limited to blood, and TCR repertoires in tissue likely differ from TCR repertoires in blood. The small number of donors limited the genetic and exposure-history diversity represented.

On this clone itself: What this receptor recognizes is not known. Base qualities were left out, and no much larger clone turns up one base away.

Using the deep immunoSEQ assay, multiplex PCR amplified TCR CDR3 regions from genomic DNA. Extracted genomic DNA from each cell subset was spread evenly across all wells of several immunoSEQ 96-well plates, with each plate serving as a replicate. For sorted subsets, 150 to 250 ng of genomic DNA, equivalent to 30,000 or so T cell genomes, went into each replicate PCR. Purified libraries were quantified with a Qubit 3.0 fluorometer, sized on a Bioanalyzer 2100, and re-quantified with the KAPA Library Quantification kit. Each immunoSEQ 96-well plate was sequenced on its own single-read 150-cycle Illumina NextSeq 550 flow cell. Regarding the original processing steps: Because the immunoSEQ output held only junctional sequences and lacked quality scores, the filtering could not match the filtering applied to full-length reads. Sequences were annotated with PyIR, a Python wrapper for IgBLAST v1.9, and V/J genes and CDR3 were assigned using IMGT germline references. Reads were removed for weak V/J assignments (E-value above 1e-6), missing CDR3, stop codons, out-of-frame junctions, or ambiguous translated residues. V3J clonotypes were defined as sequences sharing an identical inferred V gene, J gene, and CDR3 amino acid sequence. Percentage overlap between repertoires was calculated by dividing the number of shared unique clonotypes by the size of the smaller repertoire. Repertoire richness was assessed with RTK rarefaction, the Chao1 estimator, and Recon v2.1 estimates of unobserved clonotypes. Generation probabilities were computed with OLGA for all TCRbeta clonotypes obtained by the gDNA method from several donors. TCRdb re-hosts the immuneACCESS table, in-frame sequences only. Its copies lack some clones; in the studies checked, an unresolved V gene accounts for under half of them, and the cause for the rest is not known. V and J calls and clone size follow that table, whereas D and trimming were derived from the DNA. Present in this sample are about 2 million clones, approximately 95% of which were seen just once. The top ten hold around 0.13% of the sample.

The donors were healthy, HIV-negative adults with no recently reported acute infections or vaccinations. Only Caucasian adults living in Nashville, Tennessee, USA were represented among the donors. Magnetic negative selection was used to enrich CD4+ T cells, after which naive cells were positively selected on CD45RA and the negative fraction became the memory subset. After blood collection by leukapheresis, PBMCs were isolated using Ficoll-Histopaque density gradient centrifugation and then cryopreserved in the vapor phase of liquid nitrogen. Analytical flow cytometry was used to check the purity and quantity of every magnetically sorted T cell population. Genomic DNA was isolated from each sorted fraction and quantified by UV absorbance on a Nanodrop 2000c. The sequence was obtained from a man aged 18 to 29 in good health. The specimen sequenced was naive CD4+ T cells sorted from blood. What this sample's cell subset or site label stands for: CD45RA+ positively selected.

The CDR3 here reads CASSPGTGELFF. The DNA sequence reads TGTGCCAGCAGCCCGGGGACCGGGGAGCTGTTTTTT. Recombination joined TRBV5-4 with TRBJ2-2; TRBD2 could be the D gene, as 5 bases match. From the germline V gene (reference sequence), CDR1 is SGHNT and CDR2 is YYREEE. V loses 4 bases, J loses 5 bases, and the germline ends lie 6 bases apart. Inclusive of the bounding cysteine and phenylalanine, the CDR3 is 12 residues long. The read is trimmed to its CDR3 DNA, 36 bases read in frame from base 1.